These 16 T cell receptor beta chains were sequenced from one sample in a study of blood T cell repertoires in COVID-19. Only in-frame clones appear in the TCRdb table, and some are missing; sequencing was by immunoSEQ multiplex PCR. The data show fewer than 300,000 clones, with over 75% seen just once and 1% to 1.3% held by the top ten. The sequenced sample was PBMCs or T cells enriched from blood (not recorded which). These receptors all stem from a woman in her thirties who had recovered from COVID-19.

The V and J genes are TRBV6-5 and TRBJ2-5, with D possibly being TRBD2 (6 bases). Germline V lookup: CDR1 MNHEY, CDR2 SVGAGI. V gave up 2 bases and J gave up 7 bases, with 14 bases separating them. This CDR3 has 14 amino acids. This chain's CDR3 is CASSYVLTGGTQYF. The CDR3 coding sequence is TGTGCCAGCAGTTACGTACTAACCGGGGGGACCCAGTACTTC.

J is TRBJ1-3 and V is TRBV18, with TRBD1 as a possible D gene (6 bases). V lost 3 bases and J lost 0, with 21 bases in between. Germline V gene data show CDR1 as KGHSH and CDR2 as LQKENI. The CDR3 spans 19 residues. CDR3 protein: CASSPVQRGGANSGNTIYF. The CDR3 DNA reads TGTGCCAGCTCACCGGTGCAGCGAGGGGGGGCAAACTCTGGAAACACCATATATTTT.

The chain employs TRBV27 and TRBJ2-2, with a weak D call TRBD2 (6 bases). Germline CDR1 reads MNHEY; CDR2 reads SMNVEV (reference sequence). CDR3 length: 16 residues. V was trimmed by 5 bases and J by 0 bases, leaving 13 bases between them. In DNA form, the CDR3 reads TGTGCCAGCAGTGCCTCGGGAGACTCGAACACCGGGGAGCTGTTTTTT. Its protein is CASSASGDSNTGELFF.

The rearrangement joins TRBV28 to TRBJ2-7, with 7 positions matching TRBD1. The V and J ends lost 6 bases and 5 bases, in that order; junction bases with no gene match: 7. The germline V gene has CDR1 MDHEN and CDR2 SYDVKM. CDR3 length equals 13 residues. In DNA form, the CDR3 reads TGTGCCAGCAGAAGGGGGCGAGTAAACGAGCAGTACTTC. This sequence encodes CASRRGRVNEQYF.

The chain combines TRBV4-2 with TRBJ1-1; 10 nucleotides align to TRBD1. The CDR3 is 16 amino acids. The germline V gene has CDR1 LGHNA and CDR2 YNFKEQ. With V trimmed by 2 bases and J by 4 bases, 7 bases remained unmatched. DNA for the CDR3: TGTGCCAGCAGCCAACCGGGACAGGGGAGAGGCACTGAAGCTTTCTTT. This encodes CASSQPGQGRGTEAFF.

The rearrangement joins TRBV2 to TRBJ2-7; 7 bases agree with TRBD2. Germline assignment: CDR1 SNHLY and CDR2 FYNNEI. This CDR3 region has 15 residues. V was pared by 5 bases and J by 5 bases, with 12 bases of the junction left unmatched. The CDR3 here is CASSFRLGGSNEQYF. CDR3 DNA sequence: TGTGCCAGCAGTTTCCGGTTGGGCGGGAGTAACGAGCAGTACTTC.

CDR3 loop: CASSHITQAYGGANVLTF. Here the CDR3 DNA reads TGTGCCAGCAGCCATATTACGCAGGCTTACGGTGGGGCCAACGTCCTGACTTTC. This chain connects TRBV5-4 to TRBJ2-6; D gene ambiguous. Germline V gives CDR1 SGHNT, CDR2 YYREEE (reference sequence). Trimming took off 4 bases at V and 3 bases at J, with 20 bases between the two ends. This CDR3 spans 18 amino acids. Full variable domain (rest looked up from reference TRBV5-4 and TRBJ2-6): ETGVTQSPTHLIKTRGQQVTLRCSSQSGHNTVSWYQQALGQGPQFIFQYYREEENGRGNFPPRFSGLQFPNYSSELNVNALELDDSALYLCASSHITQAYGGANVLTFGAGSRLTVL.

This chain links TRBV5-4 with TRBJ2-7; 12 nucleotides line up with TRBD2. V shed 3 bases and J 6 bases; nucleotides not matched to a gene: 7. The germline gives CDR1 SGHNT, CDR2 YYREEE (reference sequence). The CDR3 spans 15 residues. The CDR3 DNA sequence: TGTGCCAGCAGCTCGGGACTAGCGGGCCCCTCCGAGCAGTACTTC. Protein product: CASSSGLAGPSEQYF.

The gene calls are TRBV15 and TRBJ1-1, with 10 bases aligning to TRBD1. The CDR3 runs to 15 residues. V dropped 5 bases and J dropped 4; count of bases not matched to a gene: 7. Germline V gene data show CDR1 as LNHNV and CDR2 as YYDKDF (reference sequence). The CDR3 bases are TGTGCCACCAGCTTGCGACAGGGGGCTTTCACTGAAGCTTTCTTT. It specifies CATSLRQGAFTEAFF.

The gene calls are TRBV24-1 and TRBJ2-1, with TRBD2 matching over 9 bases. The junction had 19 bases not matched to a gene; V was cut back by 4 bases and J by 7 bases. The V gene's germline CDR1 is KGHDR and CDR2 SFDVKD. The CDR3 is 19 amino acids. CDR3 protein: CATSDLKGRGAGGKNEQFF. CDR3 in DNA: TGTGCCACCAGTGACCTTAAGGGGAGAGGAGCGGGAGGTAAGAATGAGCAGTTCTTC.

This chain uses TRBV4-1 with TRBJ2-1, with 12 nucleotides matching TRBD2. The germline gives CDR1 MGHRA, CDR2 YSYEKL. V was pared by 3 bases and J by 7 bases, with 7 bases of the junction left unmatched. This CDR3 region has 16 residues. The CDR3: CASSQPGTSGLNEQFF. CDR3 DNA sequence: TGCGCCAGCAGCCAGCCCGGGACTAGCGGGCTGAATGAGCAGTTCTTC.

The chain employs TRBV6-5 and TRBJ2-1; 8 positions match TRBD2. The CDR3 extends over 15 amino acids. Germline CDR1 MNHEY, CDR2 SVGAGI. Trimming removed 2 bases from V and 7 bases from J; junction bases left unmatched: 7. CDR3 coding DNA: TGTGCCAGCAGTTACGGGGTAGCGGGAAGGAATGAGCAGTTCTTC. Its translation is CASSYGVAGRNEQFF.

Remarks on this clone: This sample also contains other DNA sequences that code for the same CDR3. This rearrangement joins TRBV7-9 to TRBJ2-1; D remains ambiguous. This CDR3 contains 13 residues. Germline V lookup: CDR1 SEHNR, CDR2 FQNEAQ (reference sequence). V was trimmed by 1 base and J by 4 bases, leaving 5 bases between them. The CDR3 loop reads CASSLGQYNEQFF. In DNA, the CDR3 is TGTGCCAGCAGCTTAGGGCAGTACAATGAGCAGTTCTTC.

The chain links TRBV11-2 to TRBJ2-2, with D perhaps matching TRBD1 (6 bases). The CDR3 totals 14 residues. CDR1 is SGHAT, CDR2 FQNNGV, per germline. The V end was cut by 6 bases, the J end by 1 base, with 9 bases between. CDR3 amino acids: CASSSRGNTGELFF. CDR3 DNA: TGTGCCAGCAGTTCCAGGGGGAACACCGGGGAGCTGTTTTTT.

This clone was observed a single time. CDR3 nucleotide sequence: TGTGCCAGCAGTGCGGAGCCCTCTGGGGCCAACGTCCTGACTTTC. Amino acid sequence: CASSAEPSGANVLTF. The chain couples TRBV2 to TRBJ2-6; D not certain. The CDR3 consists of 15 residues. Per germline, CDR1 SNHLY and CDR2 FYNNEI. Trimming stripped 4 bases from V and 0 bases from J, with 7 bases between.

The rearrangement links TRBV5-4 to TRBJ2-7, with 9 bases that match TRBD2. The CDR3 has 15 residues. Trimming removed 4 bases from V and 6 bases from J; junction bases left unmatched: 11. CDR1 and CDR2 from the germline V gene are SGHNT and YYREEE (reference sequence). The CDR3, as DNA: TGTGCCAGCAGCGCACGGGGGCGGGAGGGCCGCGAGCAGTACTTC. This codes for CASSARGREGREQYF.